This T cell receptor (beta chain) is drawn from a study of early stage breast cancer tumors. As for the study in general: Twelve of the 16 invasive tumors were ER+, PR+ and HER2-.

Each sample had two DNA replicates, roughly 0.5 ug blood or around 1.5 ug tissue. Some clones are missing from TCRdb's copy, which holds only in-frame ones; the method was immunoSEQ multiplex PCR. The sample has tens of thousands of clones, less than 85% seen once. The sample holds a few counts of this clone. This sequence was found in a person in their sixties with breast cancer. The sequencing input was blood.

The CDR3 reads CASRVNGGRSYEQYF. The DNA for the CDR3 is TGTGCCAGCAGAGTAAACGGGGGACGCTCCTACGAGCAGTACTTC. The J gene is TRBJ2-7, the V gene TRBV28; tentative D call: TRBD2 (6 bases). The germline gives CDR1 MDHEN, CDR2 SYDVKM. The CDR3 contains 15 residues. V lost 6 bases and J lost 0, with 15 bases in between.